Below, 8 T cell receptor beta chains from the same sample are listed, as sequenced in a study of T-cell reconstitution after alpha-beta-depleted transplantation in children. A TCRbeta library incorporating unique molecular identifiers was prepared. TCRdb re-derived calls from the PCR reads in MiXCR, one entry per CDR3 protein. The table shows roughly 400,000 distinct CDR3 sequences, with roughly 21% occurring only once. This material consisted of PBMCs from the stem cell graft donor, taken from the stem cell graft. The receptors were gathered from a human donor who donated a stem cell graft to a child with acute myeloid leukemia.

V usage is TRBV28 and J usage is TRBJ2-7; D unresolved. The CDR3 length is 17 residues. Germline loops: CDR1 MDHEN, CDR2 SYDVKM. The germline V and J ends were trimmed by 3 bases and 3 bases, with 21 bases remaining between them. CDR3 sequence (DNA): TGTGCCAGCAGTTTGAACCAACAGAGCTCTATCGGCTACGAGCAGTACTTC. It is translated as CASSLNQQSSIGYEQYF. Full variable domain (outside the CDR3, taken from reference TRBV28 and TRBJ2-7): DVKVTQSSRYLVKRTGEKVFLECVQDMDHENMFWYRQDPGLGLRLIYFSYDVKMKEKGDIPEGYSVSREKKERFSLILESASTNQTSMYLCASSLNQQSSIGYEQYFGPGTRLTVT.

This clonotype was counted a few times. J is TRBJ1-5 and V is TRBV24-1, with D unclear. Trimming left V 3 bases short and J 12 bases short, with 11 bases between. The CDR3 has 12 amino acids. CDR1 is KGHDR, CDR2 SFDVKD, per germline. Here the CDR3 DNA reads TGTGCCACCAGTGATCCAACTGGGGACCAGCATTTT. It is translated as CATSDPTGDQHF.

This chain joins TRBV7-9 and TRBJ2-7; D could derive from TRBD1 or TRBD2 (5 bases each). Per the germline V gene, CDR1 is SEHNR and CDR2 is FQNEAQ (reference sequence). V lost 1 base and J lost 2, with 15 bases in between. CDR3 size: 16 residues. CDR3 region: CASSLELGVPPYEQYF. CDR3 sequence (DNA): TGTGCCAGCAGCTTAGAGTTGGGGGTCCCACCCTACGAGCAGTACTTC.

This clonotype was detected many times. The chain links TRBV12-3 or TRBV12-4 to TRBJ1-2, with D possibly being TRBD1 (5 bases). The CDR3 consists of 13 residues. The ends were cut back, 6 bases at V and 2 bases at J, with 10 bases in the middle. The chain's CDR3 is CASSLRDNYGYTF. CDR3 DNA: TGTGCCAGCAGCCTCCGGGACAACTATGGCTACACCTTC.

V is TRBV27 and J is TRBJ1-2; D call uncertain. Germline loops: CDR1 MNHEY, CDR2 SMNVEV (reference sequence). The CDR3 consists of 9 residues. V was trimmed by 8 bases and J by 4 bases, leaving 2 bases between them. The CDR3 sequence is CASGYGYTF. The CDR3 DNA sequence: TGTGCCAGCGGCTATGGCTACACCTTC.

The genes are TRBV6-5 and TRBJ2-1, with 10 bases lining up with TRBD2. This CDR3 comprises 15 residues. The germline CDR1 and CDR2 sequences are MNHEY and SVGAGI. The trim removed 2 bases at V and 10 bases at J, leaving 8 bases unmatched. This CDR3 is CASSYLAGVPREQFF. The CDR3 bases are TGTGCCAGCAGTTACCTAGCGGGAGTACCCCGGGAGCAGTTCTTC.

This clonotype was observed many times. V is TRBV29-1 and J is TRBJ1-1, with a weak D call TRBD1 (6 bases). The V and J ends lost 2 bases and 1 base respectively, with 11 bases between them. Germline V gene sequence: CDR1 SQVTM, CDR2 ANQGSEA. There are 14 residues in the CDR3. CDR3 residues: CSVEPRQANTEAFF. In DNA form, the CDR3 reads TGCAGCGTTGAACCTAGACAGGCGAACACTGAAGCTTTCTTT.

The chain has TRBV5-6 and TRBJ2-3; D not certain. Looked up from germline, CDR1 is SGHDT and CDR2 is YYEEEE. V was clipped by 0 bases and J by 1 base, with 9 bases between them. The CDR3 is 15 amino acids. The CDR3 DNA sequence: TGTGCCAGCAGCTTGGTAATTAGACGCACAGATACGCAGTATTTT. Encoded protein: CASSLVIRRTDTQYF.